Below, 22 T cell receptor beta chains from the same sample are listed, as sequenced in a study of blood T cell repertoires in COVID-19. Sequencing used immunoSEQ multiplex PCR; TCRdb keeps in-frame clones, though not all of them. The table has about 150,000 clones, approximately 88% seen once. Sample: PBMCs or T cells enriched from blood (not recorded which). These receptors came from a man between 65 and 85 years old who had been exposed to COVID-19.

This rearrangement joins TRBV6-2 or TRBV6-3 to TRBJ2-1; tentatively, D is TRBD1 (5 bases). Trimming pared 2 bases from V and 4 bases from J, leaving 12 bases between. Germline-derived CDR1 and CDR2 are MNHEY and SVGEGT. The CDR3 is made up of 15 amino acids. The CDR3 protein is CASSYDSPIYNEQFF. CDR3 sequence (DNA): TGTGCCAGCAGTTACGACAGTCCTATATACAATGAGCAGTTCTTC.

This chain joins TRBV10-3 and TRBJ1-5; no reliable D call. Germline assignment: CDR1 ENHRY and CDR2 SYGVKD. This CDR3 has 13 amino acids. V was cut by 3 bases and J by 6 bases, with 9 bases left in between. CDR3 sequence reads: CAISDRESQPQHF. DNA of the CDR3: TGTGCCATCAGTGATAGGGAGAGTCAGCCCCAGCATTTT.

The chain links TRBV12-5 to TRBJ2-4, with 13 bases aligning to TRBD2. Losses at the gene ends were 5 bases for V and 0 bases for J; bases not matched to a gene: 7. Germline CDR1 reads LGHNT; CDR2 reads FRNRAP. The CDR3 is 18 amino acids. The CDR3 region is CASGPGTSGTLAKNIQYF. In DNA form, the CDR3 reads TGTGCTAGTGGTCCCGGGACTAGCGGGACTCTAGCCAAAAACATTCAGTACTTC.

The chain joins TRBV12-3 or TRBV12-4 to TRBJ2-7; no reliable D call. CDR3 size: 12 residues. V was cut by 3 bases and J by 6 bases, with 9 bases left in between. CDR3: CASSLRTVEQYF. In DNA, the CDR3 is TGTGCCAGCAGTTTGAGAACAGTCGAGCAGTACTTC.

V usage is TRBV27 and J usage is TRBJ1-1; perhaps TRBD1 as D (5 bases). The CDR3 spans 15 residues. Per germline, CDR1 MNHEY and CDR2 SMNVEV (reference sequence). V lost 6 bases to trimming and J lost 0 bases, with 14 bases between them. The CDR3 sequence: CASRLAGPMNTEAFF. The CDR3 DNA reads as TGTGCCAGCAGACTTGCGGGGCCCATGAACACTGAAGCTTTCTTT.

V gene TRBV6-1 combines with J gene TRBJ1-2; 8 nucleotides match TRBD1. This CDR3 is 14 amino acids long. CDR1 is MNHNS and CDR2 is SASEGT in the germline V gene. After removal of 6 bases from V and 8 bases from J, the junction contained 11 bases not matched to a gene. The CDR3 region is CASSELLDREGYTF. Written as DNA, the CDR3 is TGTGCCAGCAGCGAACTTTTGGACAGGGAAGGCTACACCTTC.

For the CDR3, the DNA is TGTGCCAGCATGGACAGGACGGCTAACTATGGCTACACCTTC. It codes for CASMDRTANYGYTF. This chain connects TRBV5-4 to TRBJ1-2; 7 bases match TRBD1. After removal of 6 bases from V and 0 bases from J, the junction contained 5 bases not matched to a gene. The CDR3 runs 14 residues. Germline CDR1 SGHNT, CDR2 YYREEE (reference sequence). Based on the CDR3 plus reference TRBV5-4 and TRBJ1-2, the full variable domain is ETGVTQSPTHLIKTRGQQVTLRCSSQSGHNTVSWYQQALGQGPQFIFQYYREEENGRGNFPPRFSGLQFPNYSSELNVNALELDDSALYLCASMDRTANYGYTFGSGTRLTVV.

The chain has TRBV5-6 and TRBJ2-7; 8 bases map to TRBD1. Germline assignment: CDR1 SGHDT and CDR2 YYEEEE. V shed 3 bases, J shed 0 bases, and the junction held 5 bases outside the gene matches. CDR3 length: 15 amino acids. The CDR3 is CASSSAGTGSYEQYF. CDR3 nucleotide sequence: TGTGCCAGCAGCTCAGCCGGGACAGGCTCCTACGAGCAGTACTTC.

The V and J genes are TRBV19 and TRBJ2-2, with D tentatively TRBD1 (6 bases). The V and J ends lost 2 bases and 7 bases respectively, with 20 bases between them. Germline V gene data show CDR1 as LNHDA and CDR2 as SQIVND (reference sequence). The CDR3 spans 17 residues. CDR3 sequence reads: CASSITRDTRNGGELFF. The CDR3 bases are TGTGCCAGTAGTATAACGAGGGACACACGCAATGGCGGGGAGCTGTTTTTT. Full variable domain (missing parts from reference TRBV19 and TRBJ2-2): DGGITQSPKYLFRKEGQNVTLSCEQNLNHDAMYWYRQDPGQGLRLIYYSQIVNDFQKGDIAEGYSVSREKKESFPLTVTSAQKNPTAFYLCASSITRDTRNGGELFFGEGSRLTVL.

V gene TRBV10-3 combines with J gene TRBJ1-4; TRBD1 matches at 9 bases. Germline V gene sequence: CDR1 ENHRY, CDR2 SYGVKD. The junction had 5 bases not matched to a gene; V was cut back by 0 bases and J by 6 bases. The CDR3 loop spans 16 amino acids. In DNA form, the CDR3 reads TGTGCCATCAGTGAGTCCTGGGACAGGGTTCATGAAAAACTGTTTTTT. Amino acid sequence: CAISESWDRVHEKLFF.

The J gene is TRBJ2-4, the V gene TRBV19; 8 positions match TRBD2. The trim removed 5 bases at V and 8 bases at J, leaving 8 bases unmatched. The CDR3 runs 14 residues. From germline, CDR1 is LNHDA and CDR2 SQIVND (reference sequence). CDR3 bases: TGTGCCAGTAGTCCACTTACAGCGGGGGACATTCAGTACTTC. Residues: CASSPLTAGDIQYF.

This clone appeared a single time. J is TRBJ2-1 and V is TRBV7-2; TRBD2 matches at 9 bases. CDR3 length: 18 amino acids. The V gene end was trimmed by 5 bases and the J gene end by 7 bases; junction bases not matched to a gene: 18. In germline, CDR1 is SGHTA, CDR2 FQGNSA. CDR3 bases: TGTGCCAGCAGCCTACGCCCCGGGCTAGCGGGATTAGGAAATGAGCAGTTCTTC. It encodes CASSLRPGLAGLGNEQFF.

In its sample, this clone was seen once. This CDR3 is CASSDTGDGQPQHF. As DNA, the CDR3 is TGTGCCAGCAGTGATACAGGGGACGGTCAGCCCCAGCATTTT. This chain connects TRBV25-1 to TRBJ1-5, with 7 bases aligning to TRBD1. After removal of 3 bases from V and 6 bases from J, the junction contained 5 bases not matched to a gene. The CDR3 extends over 14 amino acids. The germline CDR1 and CDR2 sequences are MGHDK and SYGVNS.

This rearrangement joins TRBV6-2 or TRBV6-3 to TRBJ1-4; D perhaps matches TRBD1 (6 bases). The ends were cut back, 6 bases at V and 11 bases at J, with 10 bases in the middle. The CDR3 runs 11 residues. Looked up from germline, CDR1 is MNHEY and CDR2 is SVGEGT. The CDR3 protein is CASSLGQKLFF. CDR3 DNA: TGTGCCAGCAGCCTCGGACAGAAACTGTTTTTT.

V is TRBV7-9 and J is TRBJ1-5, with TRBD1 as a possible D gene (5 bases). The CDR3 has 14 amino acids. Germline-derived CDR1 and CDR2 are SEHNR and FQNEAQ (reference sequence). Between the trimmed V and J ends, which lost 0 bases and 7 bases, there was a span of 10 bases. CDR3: CASSLAGGGQPQHF. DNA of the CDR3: TGTGCCAGCAGCTTAGCGGGGGGAGGGCAGCCCCAGCATTTT.

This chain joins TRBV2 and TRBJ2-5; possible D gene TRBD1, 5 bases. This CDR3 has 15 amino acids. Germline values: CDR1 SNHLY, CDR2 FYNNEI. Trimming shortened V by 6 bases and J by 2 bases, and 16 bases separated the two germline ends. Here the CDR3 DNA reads TGTGCCAGCAGCGAGAGACTGGGGCTACAAGAGACCCAGTACTTC. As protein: CASSERLGLQETQYF.

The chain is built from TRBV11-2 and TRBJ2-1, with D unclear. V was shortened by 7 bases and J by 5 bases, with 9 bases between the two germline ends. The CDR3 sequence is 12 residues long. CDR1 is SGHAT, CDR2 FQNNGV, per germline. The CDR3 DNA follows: TGTGCCAGCACCAAACGGGACAATGAGCAGTTCTTC. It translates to CASTKRDNEQFF.

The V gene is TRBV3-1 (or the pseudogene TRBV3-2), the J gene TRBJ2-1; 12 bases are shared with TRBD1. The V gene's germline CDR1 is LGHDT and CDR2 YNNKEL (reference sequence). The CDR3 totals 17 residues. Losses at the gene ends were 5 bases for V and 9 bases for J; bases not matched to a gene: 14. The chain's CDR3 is CASSFARGTGGFGEQFF. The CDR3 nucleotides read TGTGCCAGCAGCTTCGCCCGCGGGACAGGGGGCTTTGGTGAGCAGTTCTTC.

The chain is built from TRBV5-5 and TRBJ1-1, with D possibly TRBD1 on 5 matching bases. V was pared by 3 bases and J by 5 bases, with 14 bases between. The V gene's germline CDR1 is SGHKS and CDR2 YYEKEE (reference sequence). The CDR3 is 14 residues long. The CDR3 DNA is TGTGCCAGCAGCTCCCGGGGGATAAGGACTGAAGCTTTCTTT. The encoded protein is CASSSRGIRTEAFF. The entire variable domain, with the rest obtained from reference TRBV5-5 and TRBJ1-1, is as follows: DAGVTQSPTHLIKTRGQQVTLRCSPISGHKSVSWYQQVLGQGPQFIFQYYEKEERGRGNFPDRFSARQFPNYSSELNVNALLLGDSALYLCASSSRGIRTEAFFGQGTRLTVV.

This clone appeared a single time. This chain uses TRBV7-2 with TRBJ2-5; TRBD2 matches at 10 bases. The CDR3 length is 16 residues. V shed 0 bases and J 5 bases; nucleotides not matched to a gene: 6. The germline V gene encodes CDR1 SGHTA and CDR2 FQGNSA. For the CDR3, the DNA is TGTGCCAGCAGCTTAGCGCGAGCGGGGGGGCGGGAGACCCAGTACTTC. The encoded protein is CASSLARAGGRETQYF. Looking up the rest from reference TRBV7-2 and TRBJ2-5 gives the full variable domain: GAGVSQSPSNKVTEKGKDVELRCDPISGHTALYWYRQSLGQGLEFLIYFQGNSAPDKSGLPSDRFSAERTGGSVSTLTIQRTQQEDSAVYLCASSLARAGGRETQYFGPGTRLLVL.

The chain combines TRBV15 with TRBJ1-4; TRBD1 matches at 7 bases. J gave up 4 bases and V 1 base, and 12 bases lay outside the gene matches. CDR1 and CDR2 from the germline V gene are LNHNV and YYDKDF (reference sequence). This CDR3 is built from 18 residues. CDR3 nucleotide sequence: TGTGCCACCAGCAGAGTAGGGGGCGGGACACCGAATAATGAAAAACTGTTTTTT. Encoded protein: CATSRVGGGTPNNEKLFF.

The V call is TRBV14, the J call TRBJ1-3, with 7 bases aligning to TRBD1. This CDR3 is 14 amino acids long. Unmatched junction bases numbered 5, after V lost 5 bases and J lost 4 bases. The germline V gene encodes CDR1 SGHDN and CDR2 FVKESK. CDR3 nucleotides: TGTGCCAGCAGCTTCGACAGGGCAGGAAACACCATATATTTT. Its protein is CASSFDRAGNTIYF.